One T cell receptor (beta chain) is described in this entry. No antigen is known for it. No per-base quality is available; no much larger clone lies one base away. The CDR3 sequence holds 15 residues, the cysteine and phenylalanine included. Solely the CDR3 DNA is kept, with 45 bases framed from the first base. As encoded in the germline V gene, CDR1 is LGHNA while CDR2 is YNFKEQ. The junction shows trimming of 1 base on V and 1 base on J, plus 10 bases between the germline ends. Collaborating institutions collected whole blood in K2EDTA tubes following their own protocols. For TCRbeta analysis, collaborators shipped samples in one of three forms: frozen whole blood, isolated PBMCs, or DNA extracted from either of those sample types. TCRbeta CDR3 regions were amplified from genomic DNA by means of the immunoSEQ Assay, a bias-controlled multiplex PCR. Turning to the authors' computational methods: The number of nucleated cells in each sample was estimated by amplification of reference gene primers within the assay. To quantify the absolute abundance of each unique TCRbeta CDR3 rearrangement, sequence reads were collapsed and filtered. Productive Simpson clonality was computed per sample as the square root of Simpson's diversity index over productive rearrangements. The clones in this table, taken by TCRdb from immuneACCESS, are in-frame only. Not every clone is retained; where verified, under half of the shortfall comes from an unresolved V gene, and the cause of the rest is unknown. V, J and clone size are taken as reported in that table, and D and trimming were inferred from the DNA itself. This sample is represented by 300,000 to 400,000 clones; around 82% of them were singletons. The ten most abundant clones make up about 3% of the sample.

This specimen belongs to a study of blood T cell repertoires in COVID-19 (TCRdb year 2020). Regarding the complete study: Samples covering the acute and convalescent phases of COVID-19 were provided by collaborators in the United States, Italy and Spain. The material from the prospective study consisted of cDNA or gDNA derived from T cells, B-cell-depleted T cells, or PBMCs. Subjects who had been exposed to COVID-19, were actively infected with it, or had recovered from it provided the deeply sampled blood TCRbeta repertoires that made up the dataset. Nearly every sample came with metadata listing a de-identified subject ID, COVID-19 status, age in years and sex. Samples came from the ongoing ImmuneRACE study (first 160 participants) plus 1,254 subjects from 6 global collaborators. HLA class I and class II types, where available, came from metadata supplied by the sample provider rather than from assay-based typing. The repertoires were released in a freely available public database meant as a resource for research on the immune response to SARS-CoV-2. What the authors observed across the whole study: Clinical and demographic metadata were provided uncurated, with the amount varying by source and participant.

This sequence originates from a man under 40 with active or convalescent COVID-19. The sequence is built from TRBV4-2 and TRBJ1-1; possibly the D gene is TRBD1, per 5 matching bases. Sequencing was performed on peripheral blood. The CDR3 is CASSQVGQPNTEAFF. At the DNA level, the sequence is TGTGCCAGCAGCCAAGTTGGACAACCGAACACTGAAGCTTTCTTT.